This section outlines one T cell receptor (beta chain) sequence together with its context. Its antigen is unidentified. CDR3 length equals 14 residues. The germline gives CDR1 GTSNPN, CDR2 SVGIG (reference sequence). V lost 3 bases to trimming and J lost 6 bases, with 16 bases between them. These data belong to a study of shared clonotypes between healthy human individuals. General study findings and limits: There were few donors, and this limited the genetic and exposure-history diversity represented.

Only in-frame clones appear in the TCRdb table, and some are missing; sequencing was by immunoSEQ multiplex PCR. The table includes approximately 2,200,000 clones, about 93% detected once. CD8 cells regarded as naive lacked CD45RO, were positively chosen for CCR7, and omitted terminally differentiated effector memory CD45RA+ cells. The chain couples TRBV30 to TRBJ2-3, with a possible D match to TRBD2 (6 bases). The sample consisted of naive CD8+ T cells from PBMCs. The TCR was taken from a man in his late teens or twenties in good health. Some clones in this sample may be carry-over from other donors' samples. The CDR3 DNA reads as TGTGCCTGGAGAGGGGAGTCCGCGGGGGATACGCAGTATTTT. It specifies CAWRGESAGDTQYF.